These 23 T cell receptor beta chains were all obtained from the same sample, sequenced in a study. Using immunoSEQ multiplex PCR, the repertoire was profiled, and TCRdb retains in-frame clones only, with some absent. The table records about 50,000 clones, approximately 95% of them present only once. Specimen: PBMCs. These receptors all stem from a middle-aged man with rheumatoid arthritis.

The chain employs TRBV12-5 and TRBJ2-1; the D gene is possibly TRBD2 (7 bases). Trimming left V 0 bases short and J 6 bases short, with 12 bases between. The CDR3 has 15 residues. Germline-derived CDR1 and CDR2 are LGHNT and FRNRAP. This chain's CDR3 is CASGLVQGGLNEQFF. In nucleotides, the CDR3 is TGTGCTAGTGGTTTGGTACAGGGAGGGCTCAATGAGCAGTTCTTC.

V gene TRBV6-5 combines with J gene TRBJ2-3; 11 bases line up with TRBD2. Germline V gene lookup returns CDR1 MNHEY and CDR2 SVGAGI. J gave up 2 bases and V 8 bases, and 6 bases lay outside the gene matches. The CDR3 consists of 15 residues. The CDR3 DNA follows: TGTGCCAGCGGGGGACTAGCGGATCCCACAGATACGCAGTATTTT. Translation gives CASGGLADPTDTQYF.

The chain couples TRBV3-1 (or the pseudogene TRBV3-2) to TRBJ2-1, with D tentatively TRBD1 or TRBD2 (6 bases each). Germline CDR1 reads LGHDT; CDR2 reads YNNKEL (reference sequence). Trimming took off 5 bases at V and 7 bases at J, with 24 bases between the two ends. The CDR3 contains 17 residues. The CDR3 DNA follows: TGTGCCAGCAGCTCCCGGCCGGAGGGGGTAGGGAGGAATGAGCAGTTCTTC. Translated: CASSSRPEGVGRNEQFF.

The chain combines TRBV7-9 with TRBJ1-1; maybe TRBD1 (6 bases). The CDR3 extends over 14 amino acids. Germline CDR1 SEHNR, CDR2 FQNEAQ (reference sequence). V was pared by 5 bases and J by 1 base, with 11 bases between. The chain's CDR3 is CASSIPTGNTEAFF. The CDR3 nucleotides are TGTGCCAGCAGCATCCCGACAGGGAACACTGAAGCTTTCTTT. Complete variable domain (other parts from reference TRBV7-9 and TRBJ1-1): DTGVSQNPRHKITKRGQNVTFRCDPISEHNRLYWYRQTLGQGPEFLTYFQNEAQLEKSRLLSDRFSAERPKGSFSTLEIQRTEQGDSAMYLCASSIPTGNTEAFFGQGTRLTVV.

V and J are TRBV27 and TRBJ1-2, with TRBD1 matching 7 bases. Germline CDR1 is MNHEY and CDR2 is SMNVEV (reference sequence). V shed 0 bases, J shed 2 bases, and the junction held 6 bases outside the gene matches. CDR3 size: 16 residues. The DNA of the CDR3 is TGTGCCAGCAGTTTATCTGGACAGGCATTGAACTATGGCTACACCTTC. Encoded protein: CASSLSGQALNYGYTF.

The genes are TRBV19 and TRBJ1-3, with D maybe TRBD1 (5 bases). Germline V gene sequence: CDR1 LNHDA, CDR2 SQIVND (reference sequence). V was pared by 8 bases and J by 0 bases, with 14 bases between. The length of the CDR3 is 15 residues. The CDR3 loop is CASARGRNSGNTIYF. The CDR3 DNA follows: TGTGCCAGTGCACGGGGACGCAACTCTGGAAACACCATATATTTT.

The chain uses TRBV25-1 and TRBJ1-1; D remains unclear. Per the germline V gene, CDR1 is MGHDK and CDR2 is SYGVNS. The V end lost 3 bases, the J end lost 0 bases, and 14 bases lay between the germline ends. The CDR3 has 16 residues. In DNA, the CDR3 is TGTGCCAGCAGTGATGGCCGAAGGATAATGAACACTGAAGCTTTCTTT. It yields the protein CASSDGRRIMNTEAFF.

The chain employs TRBV6-5 and TRBJ1-4, with a weak D call TRBD1 (6 bases). V was clipped by 2 bases and J by 6 bases, with 10 bases between them. The germline V gene has CDR1 MNHEY and CDR2 SVGAGI. CDR3 length: 14 residues. The CDR3 loop is CASSYRDIHEKLFF. CDR3 sequence (DNA): TGTGCCAGCAGTTACAGGGACATCCATGAAAAACTGTTTTTT.

The chain combines TRBV7-9 with TRBJ1-1; the D is unclear. The ends were cut back, 5 bases at V and 5 bases at J, with 6 bases in the middle. The CDR3 extends over 11 amino acids. Germline values: CDR1 SEHNR, CDR2 FQNEAQ (reference sequence). In DNA, the CDR3 is TGTGCCAGCAGCCTCCGGACTGAAGCTTTCTTT. It is translated as CASSLRTEAFF.

The genes are TRBV6-5 and TRBJ1-2; unclear D gene. The CDR3 runs 13 residues. The V gene's germline CDR1 is MNHEY and CDR2 SVGAGI. Trimming took 0 bases from V and 6 from J, leaving 8 bases between them. The CDR3 nucleotides are TGTGCCAGCAGTTACTCGAACACGGATGGCTACACCTTC. This codes for CASSYSNTDGYTF.

The rearrangement uses TRBV3-1 (or the pseudogene TRBV3-2) and TRBJ2-3; the D gene could be TRBD1 or TRBD2 (5 bases each). Germline V lookup: CDR1 LGHDT, CDR2 YNNKEL (reference sequence). The V end lost 0 bases, the J end lost 2 bases, and 12 bases lay between the germline ends. The CDR3 has 16 amino acids. The CDR3 nucleotides read TGTGCCAGCAGCCAAGATTCTGGGGGATACACAGATACGCAGTATTTT. Protein sequence: CASSQDSGGYTDTQYF.

The V gene is TRBV19, the J gene TRBJ2-7; tentatively, D is TRBD1 (7 bases). Between the trimmed V and J ends, which lost 3 bases and 3 bases, there was a span of 12 bases. CDR1 and CDR2 from the germline V gene are LNHDA and SQIVND (reference sequence). This CDR3 region has 14 residues. The CDR3 loop reads CASSIGQGGYEQYF. DNA of the CDR3: TGTGCCAGTAGTATTGGGCAGGGGGGCTACGAGCAGTACTTC.

CDR3 sequence (DNA): TGTGCCAGCAGTTGGGACAGGGGTAATAGTTTGAGAAACAATGAGCAGTTCTTC. Amino acids: CASSWDRGNSLRNNEQFF. The chain recombines TRBV28 with TRBJ2-1, with 10 bases matching TRBD1. This CDR3 is 18 amino acids long. Germline assignment: CDR1 MDHEN and CDR2 SYDVKM. V gave up 4 bases and J gave up 5 bases; unmatched junction bases: 14.

The rearrangement links TRBV6-2 or TRBV6-3 to TRBJ2-1, with D unresolved. The ends were cut back, 5 bases at V and 11 bases at J, with 10 bases in the middle. The germline V gene encodes CDR1 MNHEY and CDR2 SVGEGT. The CDR3 covers 11 residues. In DNA, the CDR3 is TGTGCCAGCAGTCAAACCCGGCAGCAGTTCTTC. Translating gives CASSQTRQQFF.

V is TRBV7-9 and J is TRBJ2-2, with 7 bases matching TRBD1. There are 19 residues in the CDR3. CDR1 is SEHNR, CDR2 FQNEAQ, per germline (reference sequence). V gave up 5 bases and J gave up 0 bases; unmatched junction bases: 15. The CDR3: CASSTRQGGTATNTGELFF. The CDR3 nucleotides are TGTGCCAGCAGCACTCGACAGGGTGGGACCGCCACGAACACCGGGGAGCTGTTTTTT.

The V and J genes are TRBV11-2 and TRBJ1-1; D might be TRBD1 (5 bases). This CDR3 has 14 residues. With 4 bases removed from V and 0 bases from J, the gap between germline ends came to 9 bases. Germline-derived CDR1 and CDR2 are SGHAT and FQNNGV. The CDR3 loop is CASSSTGVNTEAFF. In DNA form, the CDR3 reads TGTGCCAGCAGCTCCACAGGAGTGAACACTGAAGCTTTCTTT. Drawing the rest from reference TRBV11-2 and TRBJ1-1, the complete variable domain is EAGVAQSPRYKIIEKRQSVAFWCNPISGHATLYWYQQILGQGPKLLIQFQNNGVVDDSQLPKDRFSAERLKGVDSTLKIQPAKLEDSAVYLCASSSTGVNTEAFFGQGTRLTVV.

The chain employs TRBV3-1 (or the pseudogene TRBV3-2) and TRBJ2-1; 9 bases match TRBD2. V was clipped by 0 bases and J by 1 base; unmatched bases: 4. Germline-derived CDR1 and CDR2 are LGHDT and YNNKEL (reference sequence). The CDR3 runs to 17 residues. The CDR3 sequence is CASSQDLSGRSYNEQFF. CDR3 in DNA: TGTGCCAGCAGCCAAGATCTAAGCGGGAGGTCCTACAATGAGCAGTTCTTC.

The rearrangement joins TRBV7-6 to TRBJ2-5, with D maybe TRBD2 (5 bases). The CDR3 is 15 amino acids. Germline-derived CDR1 and CDR2 are SGHVS and FNYEAQ. The V end lost 3 bases, the J end lost 5 bases, and 16 bases lay between the germline ends. The CDR3 region has the DNA TGTGCCAGCAGCTTGGGGAGTTCTCGGAGGGAGACCCAGTACTTC. It yields the protein CASSLGSSRRETQYF.

This clone was seen more than once but under ten times. The chain uses TRBV6-5 and TRBJ1-1; 8 bases agree with TRBD1. Trimming took 6 bases from V and 8 from J; bases not matched to a gene: 8. CDR3 length equals 13 residues. Germline V gives CDR1 MNHEY, CDR2 SVGAGI. The CDR3 here is CASSGQGAEEAFF. CDR3 sequence (DNA): TGTGCCAGCAGCGGGCAGGGGGCCGAAGAAGCTTTCTTT.

This clone was observed a few times. This chain links TRBV5-1 with TRBJ2-1, with 9 bases aligning to TRBD2. Germline values: CDR1 SGHRS, CDR2 YFSETQ. This CDR3 spans 14 amino acids. The ends lost 1 base at V and 5 bases at J; junction bases unmatched: 1. CDR3 sequence: CASSLPSGNNEQFF. The CDR3 DNA sequence: TGCGCCAGCAGCTTGCCTAGCGGGAACAATGAGCAGTTCTTC.

The chain joins TRBV24-1 to TRBJ2-2; the D gene is possibly TRBD2 (7 bases). The CDR3 covers 16 residues. In germline, CDR1 is KGHDR, CDR2 SFDVKD. Trimming removed 1 base at V and 4 bases at J, with 12 bases between. The CDR3 DNA reads as TGTGCCACCAGTGATTTCTACGGGGGGCTCACCGGGGAGCTGTTTTTT. This encodes CATSDFYGGLTGELFF.

The rearrangement uses TRBV6-5 and TRBJ1-1; TRBD1 aligns across 8 bases. Trimming at V came to 10 bases and at J to 0 bases, leaving 7 bases not matched to a gene. This CDR3 is built from 14 residues. Germline V CDR1 and CDR2: MNHEY, SVGAGI. The DNA for the CDR3 is TGTGCCACCCTTGACAGGGGACTGAACACTGAAGCTTTCTTT. It encodes CATLDRGLNTEAFF.

This clone is labeled large. The chain employs TRBV3-1 (or the pseudogene TRBV3-2) and TRBJ2-5; 9 nucleotides match TRBD2. V lost 4 bases and J lost 3; bases outside the gene matches: 9. Germline lookup yields CDR1 LGHDT and CDR2 YNNKEL (reference sequence). CDR3 length: 16 residues. The DNA for the CDR3 is TGTGCCAGCAGCCTAGATATCTCTAGCGGGAAAGAGACCCAGTACTTC. Residues: CASSLDISSGKETQYF.